The clone carrying this TCR beta chain was counted once. Antigen: not known. This entry is derived from a study of OX40 agonist ivuxolimab in advanced cancers. Whole-study context: Anti-PD-1, anti-PD-L1 or anti-CTLA-4 therapy given earlier was allowed, and roughly 40% had some. Study results and caveats: Clonal expansion in partial responders at 0.1-3.0 mg/kg ranked among the lowest. No determination was made of the antigen specificity of the expanded peripheral T cells.

In germline, CDR1 is MNHNY, CDR2 SVGAGI (reference sequence). The V gene lost 2 bases and the J gene lost 0 bases, with 9 bases spanning the gap. There are 15 residues in the CDR3. Sequencing was performed with immunoSEQ multiplex PCR; in TCRdb, only in-frame clones are kept and a portion is missing. This sample has approximately 11,000 clones, with around 70% found just once. The source material was CD4+ or CD8+ T cells sorted from blood, sampled in a trial of the OX40 agonist ivuxolimab. This clonotype originated in an adult with an advanced solid tumor such as melanoma, head and neck, liver or kidney cancer. The chain combines TRBV6-6 with TRBJ2-3; D gene uncertain. The CDR3 nucleotides are TGTGCCAGCAGTTACCAGTCAACTAGCACAGATACGCAGTATTTT. Translation: CASSYQSTSTDTQYF.